This passage covers 9 T cell receptor beta chains from one sample sequenced in a study of CD4+ T cells in melanoma. Using immunoSEQ multiplex PCR, the repertoire was profiled, and TCRdb retains in-frame clones only, with some absent. This sample carries under 11,000 clones, 64% of them seen once, and the ten largest clones take less than 15%. Sequencing was done on a sample of cells from a culture (not recorded whether cultured in vitro). These receptors were taken from a human donor with melanoma.

The genes are TRBV19 and TRBJ1-2; perhaps TRBD1 as D (6 bases). Germline CDR1 and CDR2: LNHDA and SQIVND (reference sequence). The CDR3 runs to 14 residues. V lost 5 bases, J lost 8 bases, and 18 bases lay in between. The CDR3 sequence: CASSWKQGTLGYTF. Here the CDR3 DNA reads TGTGCCAGTAGTTGGAAACAGGGAACTCTGGGCTACACCTTC.

This clone was detected a few times. The chain is built from TRBV4-2 and TRBJ2-7; 13 bases match TRBD2. Per germline, CDR1 LGHNA and CDR2 YNFKEQ. The length of the CDR3 is 15 residues. V dropped 3 bases and J dropped 2; count of bases not matched to a gene: 1. CDR3 sequence (DNA): TGTGCCAGCAGCCAGGGACTAGCGGGGCCCTACGAGCAGTACTTC. Translated: CASSQGLAGPYEQYF.

The CDR3 nucleotides are TGTGCCTGGAGTGAGGGGATGATGAACACTGAAGCTTTCTTT. It encodes CAWSEGMMNTEAFF. The chain couples TRBV30 to TRBJ1-1; the D gene is possibly TRBD1 (5 bases). Trimming took 1 base from V and 0 from J, leaving 9 bases between them. Germline CDR1 reads GTSNPN; CDR2 reads SVGIG (reference sequence). This CDR3 has 14 amino acids.

Only one count was recorded for this clone. V and J are TRBV2 and TRBJ2-3; 11 positions match TRBD2. The CDR3 runs to 14 residues. With 10 bases clipped from V and 4 bases from J, the junction kept 7 bases outside the gene matches. Germline lookup yields CDR1 SNHLY and CDR2 FYNNEI. Here the CDR3 reads CANRGLAVPDTQYF. The CDR3, as DNA: TGTGCCAACCGGGGACTAGCGGTTCCAGATACGCAGTATTTT.

In this sample, this clone turned up a few times. The chain has TRBV6-5 and TRBJ1-6; TRBD1 matches 9 bases. V trimming: 1 base; J trimming: 8 bases; junction bases outside the gene matches: 0. The CDR3 is 14 residues long. CDR1 and CDR2 (germline): MNHEY, SVGAGI. The CDR3 protein is CASSYWTGDSPLHF. CDR3 coding DNA: TGTGCCAGCAGTTACTGGACAGGGGATTCACCCCTCCACTTT.

The gene calls are TRBV20-1 and TRBJ2-7, with D uncertain. CDR1 and CDR2 from the germline V gene are DFQATT and SNEGSKA (reference sequence). This CDR3 is 11 amino acids long. V gave up 6 bases and J gave up 2 bases, with 8 bases separating them. In DNA, the CDR3 is TGCAGTGCAAGGCTAGCCTACGAGCAGTACTTC. Its translation is CSARLAYEQYF.

The rearrangement uses TRBV18 and TRBJ1-1; no reliable D call. The CDR3 contains 16 residues. Germline loops: CDR1 KGHSH, CDR2 LQKENI. V was cut by 0 bases and J by 4 bases, with 15 bases left in between. CDR3 amino acids: CASSPPTRVLGTEAFF. The DNA for the CDR3 is TGTGCCAGCTCACCACCAACGAGGGTACTGGGCACTGAAGCTTTCTTT.

The J gene is TRBJ1-2, the V gene TRBV5-4; the D gene is possibly TRBD1 (5 bases). CDR1 and CDR2 (germline): SGHNT, YYREEE (reference sequence). This CDR3 region has 17 residues. V was trimmed by 2 bases and J by 1 base, leaving 18 bases between them. CDR3 region: CASSFNGDYWRNYGYTF. CDR3 nucleotides: TGTGCCAGCAGCTTTAATGGGGACTATTGGCGTAACTATGGCTACACCTTC.

There are a few counts of this clone. The chain carries TRBV6-1 and TRBJ2-7; TRBD2 agrees at 9 bases. With V trimmed by 3 bases and J by 2 bases, 8 bases remained unmatched. From germline, CDR1 is MNHNS and CDR2 SASEGT. This CDR3 has 16 residues. The CDR3, as DNA: TGTGCCAGCAGTGATTGGGCGGGGGGGATAACCTACGAGCAGTACTTC. It codes for CASSDWAGGITYEQYF.